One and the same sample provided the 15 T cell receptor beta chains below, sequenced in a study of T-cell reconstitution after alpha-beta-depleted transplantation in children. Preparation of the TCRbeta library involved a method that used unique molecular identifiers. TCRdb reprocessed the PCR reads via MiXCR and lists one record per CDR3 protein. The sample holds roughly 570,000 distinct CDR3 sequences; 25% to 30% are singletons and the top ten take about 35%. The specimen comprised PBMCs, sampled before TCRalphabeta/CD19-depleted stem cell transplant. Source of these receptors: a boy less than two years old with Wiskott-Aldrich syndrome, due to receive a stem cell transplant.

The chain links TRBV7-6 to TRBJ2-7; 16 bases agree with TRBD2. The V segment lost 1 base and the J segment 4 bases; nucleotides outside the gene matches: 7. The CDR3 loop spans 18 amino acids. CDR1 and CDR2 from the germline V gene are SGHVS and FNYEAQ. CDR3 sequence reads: CASSLVPGLAGGSYEQYF. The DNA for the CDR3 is TGTGCCAGCAGCTTAGTTCCGGGACTAGCGGGAGGGAGTTACGAGCAGTACTTC.

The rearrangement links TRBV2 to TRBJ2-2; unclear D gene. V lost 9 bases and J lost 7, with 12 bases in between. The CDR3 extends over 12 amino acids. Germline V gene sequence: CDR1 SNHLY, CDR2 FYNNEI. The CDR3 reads CASERSRGELFF. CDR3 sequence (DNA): TGTGCCAGTGAACGGAGCCGCGGGGAGCTGTTTTTT.

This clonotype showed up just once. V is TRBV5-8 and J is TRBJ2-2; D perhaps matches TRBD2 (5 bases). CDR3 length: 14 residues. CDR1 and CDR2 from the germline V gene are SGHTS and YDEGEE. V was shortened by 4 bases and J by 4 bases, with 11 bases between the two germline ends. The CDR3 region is CASSLGILTGELFF. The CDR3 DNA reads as TGTGCCAGCAGCCTCGGGATTCTCACCGGGGAGCTGTTTTTT.

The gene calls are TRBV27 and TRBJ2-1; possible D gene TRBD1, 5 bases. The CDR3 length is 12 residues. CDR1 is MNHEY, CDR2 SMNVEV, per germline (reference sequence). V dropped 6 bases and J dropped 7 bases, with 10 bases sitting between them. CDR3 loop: CASRGLRNEQFF. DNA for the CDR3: TGTGCCAGCAGGGGGCTTCGAAATGAGCAGTTCTTC.

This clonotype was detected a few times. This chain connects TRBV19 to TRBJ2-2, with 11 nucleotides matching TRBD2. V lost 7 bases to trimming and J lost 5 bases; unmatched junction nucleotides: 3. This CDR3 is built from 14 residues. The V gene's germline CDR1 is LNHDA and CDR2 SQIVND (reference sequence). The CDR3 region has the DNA TGTGCCAGTACCACTAGCGGGAGAACCGGGGAGCTGTTTTTT. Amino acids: CASTTSGRTGELFF.

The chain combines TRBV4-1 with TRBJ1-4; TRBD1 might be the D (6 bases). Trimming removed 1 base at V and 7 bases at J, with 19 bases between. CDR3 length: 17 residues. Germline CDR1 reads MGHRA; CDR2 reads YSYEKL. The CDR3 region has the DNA TGCGCCAGCAGCCAAGTCAAAGTACAGGGATGGAGTGAAAAACTGTTTTTT. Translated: CASSQVKVQGWSEKLFF.

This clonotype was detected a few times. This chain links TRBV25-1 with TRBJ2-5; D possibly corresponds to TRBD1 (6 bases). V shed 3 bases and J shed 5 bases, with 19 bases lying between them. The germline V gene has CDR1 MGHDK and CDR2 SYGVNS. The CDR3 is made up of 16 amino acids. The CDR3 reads CASSEGRQVTWETQYF. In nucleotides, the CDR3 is TGTGCCAGCAGTGAGGGGCGACAGGTTACGTGGGAGACCCAGTACTTC.

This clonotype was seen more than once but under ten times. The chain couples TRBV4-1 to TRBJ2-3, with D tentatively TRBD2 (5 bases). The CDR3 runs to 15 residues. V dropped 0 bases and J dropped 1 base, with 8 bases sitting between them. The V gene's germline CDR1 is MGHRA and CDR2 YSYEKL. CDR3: CASSQDVGGTDTQYF. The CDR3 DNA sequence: TGCGCCAGCAGCCAAGATGTGGGAGGCACAGATACGCAGTATTTT.

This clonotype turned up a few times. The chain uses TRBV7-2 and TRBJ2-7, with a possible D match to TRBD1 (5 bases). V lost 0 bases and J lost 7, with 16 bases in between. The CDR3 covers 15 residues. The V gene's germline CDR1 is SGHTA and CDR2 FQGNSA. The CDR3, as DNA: TGTGCCAGCAGCTTAGCCCTTGGTCCAGGGCGTGAGCAGTACTTC. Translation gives CASSLALGPGREQYF.

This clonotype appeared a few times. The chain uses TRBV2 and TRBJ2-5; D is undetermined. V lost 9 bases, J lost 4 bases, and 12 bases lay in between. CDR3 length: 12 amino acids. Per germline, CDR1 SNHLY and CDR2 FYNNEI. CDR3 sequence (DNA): TGTGCCAGTAAGGAAATGTTAGAGACCCAGTACTTC. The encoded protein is CASKEMLETQYF.

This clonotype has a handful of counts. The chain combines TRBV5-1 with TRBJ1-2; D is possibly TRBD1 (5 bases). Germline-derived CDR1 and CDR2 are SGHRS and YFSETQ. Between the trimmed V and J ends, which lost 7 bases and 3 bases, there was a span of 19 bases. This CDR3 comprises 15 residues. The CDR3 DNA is TGCGCCAGCGCGCACTCAGGGTTTGCCGACTATGGCTACACCTTC. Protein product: CASAHSGFADYGYTF.

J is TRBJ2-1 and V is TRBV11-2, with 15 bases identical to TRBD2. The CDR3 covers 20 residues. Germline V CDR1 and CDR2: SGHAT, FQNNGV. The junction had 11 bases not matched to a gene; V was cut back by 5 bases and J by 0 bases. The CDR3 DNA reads TGTGCCAGCAGCATCAGGACTAGCGGGAGGGCCGGAAGCTCCTACAATGAGCAGTTCTTC. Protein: CASSIRTSGRAGSSYNEQFF.

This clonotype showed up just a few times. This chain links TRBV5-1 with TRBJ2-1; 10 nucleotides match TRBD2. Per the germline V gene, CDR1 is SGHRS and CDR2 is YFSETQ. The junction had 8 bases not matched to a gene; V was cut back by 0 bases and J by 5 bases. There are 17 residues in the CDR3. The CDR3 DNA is TGCGCCAGCAGCTTGGTCGCCTTAGCGGGAGGAAACAATGAGCAGTTCTTC. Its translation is CASSLVALAGGNNEQFF.

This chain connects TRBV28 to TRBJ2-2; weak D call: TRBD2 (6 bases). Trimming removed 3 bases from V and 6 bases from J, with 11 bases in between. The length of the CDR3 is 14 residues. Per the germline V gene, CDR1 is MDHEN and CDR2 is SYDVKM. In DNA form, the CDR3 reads TGTGCCAGCAGTTTGTGGGCTAGCGCCGGGGAGCTGTTTTTT. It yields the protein CASSLWASAGELFF.

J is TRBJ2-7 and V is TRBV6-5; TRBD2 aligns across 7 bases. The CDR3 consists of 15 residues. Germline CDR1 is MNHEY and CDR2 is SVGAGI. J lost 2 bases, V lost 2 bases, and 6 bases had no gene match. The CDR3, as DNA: TGTGCCAGCAGTTACGGGAGGGGAGGCCCCTACGAGCAGTACTTC. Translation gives CASSYGRGGPYEQYF.